This is a list of T cell receptor beta chains from one sample in a study of blood T cell repertoires in COVID-19. The method was immunoSEQ multiplex PCR; TCRdb's version includes in-frame clones alone and lacks a portion of them. The sample comprises around 83,000 clones, 70% to 90% of which are singletons, and around 26% rests with the top ten. The specimen sequenced was peripheral blood. The receptor source for this set is a man in his fifties or sixties with active or convalescent COVID-19. CDR3s include the opening cysteine and the closing phenylalanine or tryptophan. The D gene is left open where the match is weak. Some rows mark clone size as missing; the rest say once, few, many or name a class of expanded clone.

CDR3nt,CDR3aa,j_gene,abundance,v_gene,d_gene
TGTGCCTGGGGGCAGGGGTTGTCACCCCTCCACTTT,CAWGQGLSPLHF,TRBJ1-6,-,TRBV30,-
TGTGCCAGCGAATATGGGGCGGGGGCGTTTTCTGTCGGGTATTTT,CASEYGAGAFSVGYF,TRBJ2-3,-,TRBV7-2,-
TGCAGCGTTGAAGATGGCGACAGGGGGCGACGCACAGATACGCAGTATTTT,CSVEDGDRGRRTDTQYF,TRBJ2-3,-,TRBV29-1,TRBD1
TGTGCCATCAGTGAGTTCCTTGGACAGGCGGTCAATCAGCCCCAGCATTTT,CAISEFLGQAVNQPQHF,TRBJ1-5,-,TRBV10-3,TRBD1
TGCGCCAGCAGCCAAGACACAGGACGCTACAATGAGCAGTTCTTC,CASSQDTGRYNEQFF,TRBJ2-1,-,TRBV4-3,-
TGTGCCAGCAGACCCCCGCGGGGTGAGGGTGGGGAGCAGTACTTC,CASRPPRGEGGEQYF,TRBJ2-7,once,TRBV6-5,-
TGTGCCAGCAGTGTTACCGGAGCGGGATGGGTAGAGACCCAGTACTTC,CASSVTGAGWVETQYF,TRBJ2-5,-,TRBV25-1,TRBD2
TGTGCCAGCAGCCAAGACGCTAATGAAAAACTGTTTTTT,CASSQDANEKLFF,TRBJ1-4,-,TRBV14,-
TGTGCCATCGGGACAGGGGGTGTGCCCCAGCATTTT,CAIGTGGVPQHF,TRBJ1-5,-,TRBV10-3,TRBD1
TGTGCCAGCATCTCCGGACAGGGAGCTTTCTTT,CASISGQGAFF,TRBJ1-1,once,TRBV25-1,TRBD1